This TCR beta chain was found in a study of blood T cell repertoires in COVID-19. Study background: Recovered Cohort 3 donors showed two negative PCRs, clearance, or symptom resolution.

The germline V gene has CDR1 MNHEY and CDR2 SMNVEV (reference sequence). The CDR3 is 13 amino acids. Trimming cost V 2 bases and J 7 bases; bases outside gene matches: 4. The participants were between about 18 and 90 years old and came from about two dozen US areas. Method: immunoSEQ multiplex PCR; TCRdb's copy keeps in-frame clones and lacks some. This sample yields 200,000 to 250,000 clones, of which 70% to 90% are seen a single time; approximately 2.8% belongs to the top ten. The sequence came from a woman aged 45-59 years in a cohort exposed to, infected with or recovered from COVID-19 (not recorded which). The V and J genes are TRBV27 and TRBJ1-2, with 7 bases lining up with TRBD1. Sequencing used PBMCs or T cells enriched from blood (not recorded which). CDR3 region: CASSLRTGSGYTF. Written as DNA, the CDR3 is TGTGCCAGCAGTTTAAGGACAGGTTCTGGCTACACCTTC.